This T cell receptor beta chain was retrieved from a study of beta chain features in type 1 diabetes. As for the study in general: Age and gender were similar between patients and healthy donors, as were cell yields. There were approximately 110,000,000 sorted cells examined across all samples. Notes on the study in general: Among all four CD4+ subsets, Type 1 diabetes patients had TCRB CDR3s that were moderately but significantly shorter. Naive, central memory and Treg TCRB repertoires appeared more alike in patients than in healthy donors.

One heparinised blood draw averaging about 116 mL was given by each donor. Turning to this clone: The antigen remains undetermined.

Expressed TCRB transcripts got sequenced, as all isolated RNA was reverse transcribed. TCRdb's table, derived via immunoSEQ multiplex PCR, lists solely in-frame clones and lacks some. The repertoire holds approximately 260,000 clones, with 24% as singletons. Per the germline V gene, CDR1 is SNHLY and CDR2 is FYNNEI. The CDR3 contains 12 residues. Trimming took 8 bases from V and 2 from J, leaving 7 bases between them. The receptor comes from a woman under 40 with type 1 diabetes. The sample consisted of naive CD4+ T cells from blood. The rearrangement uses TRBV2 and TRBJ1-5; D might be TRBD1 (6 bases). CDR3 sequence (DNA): TGTGCCAGCCGACAGGGCAATCAGCCCCAGCATTTT. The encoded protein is CASRQGNQPQHF.